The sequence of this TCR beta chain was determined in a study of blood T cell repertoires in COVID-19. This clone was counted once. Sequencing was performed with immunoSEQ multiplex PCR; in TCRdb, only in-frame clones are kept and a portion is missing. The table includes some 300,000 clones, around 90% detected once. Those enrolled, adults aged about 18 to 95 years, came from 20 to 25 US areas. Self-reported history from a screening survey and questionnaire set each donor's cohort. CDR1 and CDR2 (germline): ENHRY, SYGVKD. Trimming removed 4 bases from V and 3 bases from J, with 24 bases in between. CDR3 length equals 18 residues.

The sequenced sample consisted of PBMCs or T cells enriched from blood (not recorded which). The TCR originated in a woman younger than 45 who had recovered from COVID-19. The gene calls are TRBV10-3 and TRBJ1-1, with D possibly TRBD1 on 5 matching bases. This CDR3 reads CAISAVRRDGTAHTEAFF. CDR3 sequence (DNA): TGTGCCATCAGTGCAGTCCGGAGGGACGGCACCGCCCACACTGAAGCTTTCTTT.